Each of the 23 T cell receptor beta chains below was sequenced from the same sample in a study of type 1 regulatory T cells. From the reads, TCRdb called clonotypes with MiXCR, one entry per CDR3 protein. This sample has around 65,000 distinct CDR3 sequences, with almost 50% found just once. Their specific antigens are unknown. The sample was cultured non-Tr1 T cells, either the whole culture or a sorted T cell fraction (not recorded which). These receptors originate from a human donor in good health.

This clonotype was seen a handful of times. The chain couples TRBV5-6 to TRBJ1-2, with no clear D. With 4 bases removed from V and 0 bases from J, the gap between germline ends came to 13 bases. CDR3 length equals 15 residues. The germline gives CDR1 SGHDT, CDR2 YYEEEE. The CDR3 DNA sequence: TGTGCCAGCAGCGTCCCGGGAAAAACTAACTATGGCTACACCTTC. Amino acid sequence: CASSVPGKTNYGYTF.

The chain uses TRBV15 and TRBJ1-2; 9 bases map to TRBD1. CDR3 length equals 13 residues. The germline V gene has CDR1 LNHNV and CDR2 YYDKDF (reference sequence). V trimming: 5 bases; J trimming: 5 bases; junction bases outside the gene matches: 3. The CDR3 loop reads CATSLDRGYGYTF. The DNA of the CDR3 is TGTGCCACCAGCTTAGACAGGGGGTATGGCTACACCTTC.

This chain joins TRBV30 and TRBJ1-6, with no clear D. The germline V gene has CDR1 GTSNPN and CDR2 SVGIG (reference sequence). The CDR3 loop spans 11 amino acids. V was trimmed by 1 base and J by 6 bases, leaving 1 base between them. The CDR3 region has the DNA TGTGCCTGGAGTGCTAATTCACCCCTCCACTTT. This encodes CAWSANSPLHF.

The chain combines TRBV5-1 with TRBJ1-1; no clear D. There are 15 residues in the CDR3. Germline lookup yields CDR1 SGHRS and CDR2 YFSETQ. Trimming took off 4 bases at V and 0 bases at J, with 13 bases between the two ends. The CDR3 DNA reads TGCGCCAGCAGCCTGGACGGAGGGCTGAACACTGAAGCTTTCTTT. It encodes CASSLDGGLNTEAFF.

The chain is built from TRBV12-3 or TRBV12-4 and TRBJ2-7, with 10 bases that match TRBD1. The CDR3 has 16 residues. With V trimmed by 5 bases and J by 1 base, 8 bases remained unmatched. The CDR3 region is CASSVGQGFHSYEQYF. CDR3 coding DNA: TGTGCCAGCAGTGTGGGACAGGGGTTCCATTCCTACGAGCAGTACTTC.

This clonotype was observed a few times. This sequence joins TRBV15 and TRBJ2-3, with 10 bases matching TRBD2. The CDR3 totals 19 residues. Germline V gene data show CDR1 as LNHNV and CDR2 as YYDKDF (reference sequence). J lost 0 bases, V lost 1 base, and 10 bases had no gene match. In DNA, the CDR3 is TGTGCCACCAGCAGAGGTGGACTAGCGGAACACTTTAGCACAGATACGCAGTATTTT. Translation gives CATSRGGLAEHFSTDTQYF. The full variable domain, its missing parts supplied by reference TRBV15 and TRBJ2-3, is DAMVIQNPRYQVTQFGKPVTLSCSQTLNHNVMYWYQQKSSQAPKLLFHYYDKDFNNEADTPDNFQSRRPNTSFCFLDIRSPGLGDTAMYLCATSRGGLAEHFSTDTQYFGPGTRLTVL.

CDR3 DNA sequence: TGTGCCAGCAGCTGGGGGCCCCGCCAAACCCAGCCCCAGCATTTT. Protein product: CASSWGPRQTQPQHF. The J gene is TRBJ1-5, the V gene TRBV5-6; D perhaps matches TRBD1 (6 bases). Per germline, CDR1 SGHDT and CDR2 YYEEEE. The germline V and J ends were trimmed by 3 bases and 7 bases, with 17 bases remaining between them. The CDR3 extends over 15 amino acids.

The gene calls are TRBV18 and TRBJ1-1, with TRBD1 matching over 8 bases. In germline, CDR1 is KGHSH, CDR2 LQKENI. J gave up 4 bases and V 6 bases, and 10 bases lay outside the gene matches. CDR3 length: 15 amino acids. The CDR3 DNA sequence: TGTGCCAGCTCTCGTTCCAGGGGGCTGGGCACTGAAGCTTTCTTT. Protein: CASSRSRGLGTEAFF. The variable domain in full, completed from reference TRBV18 and TRBJ1-1, reads NAGVMQNPRHLVRRRGQEARLRCSPMKGHSHVYWYRQLPEEGLKFMVYLQKENIIDESGMPKERFSAEFPKEGPSILRIQQVVRGDSAAYFCASSRSRGLGTEAFFGQGTRLTVV.

V is TRBV7-8 and J is TRBJ1-2, with D unresolved. CDR3 length equals 17 residues. Germline V lookup: CDR1 SGHVS, CDR2 FQNEAQ. Trimming removed 1 base at V and 0 bases at J, with 15 bases between. The CDR3 DNA follows: TGTGCCAGCAGCTTAGTCGTTATAGCGACGCCTAACTATGGCTACACCTTC. This sequence encodes CASSLVVIATPNYGYTF.

The V and J genes are TRBV5-4 and TRBJ2-7, with D maybe TRBD2 (5 bases). Per germline, CDR1 SGHNT and CDR2 YYREEE (reference sequence). Deletions cut 1 base from V and 2 bases from J, with 13 bases between. The CDR3 sequence is 15 residues long. CDR3 DNA: TGTGCCAGCAGCTTGTATGTAGCGAAAGCCTACGAGCAGTACTTC. This sequence encodes CASSLYVAKAYEQYF. The full variable domain, with the rest looked up from reference TRBV5-4 and TRBJ2-7, is ETGVTQSPTHLIKTRGQQVTLRCSSQSGHNTVSWYQQALGQGPQFIFQYYREEENGRGNFPPRFSGLQFPNYSSELNVNALELDDSALYLCASSLYVAKAYEQYFGPGTRLTVT.

There are a few counts of this clonotype. CDR3 coding DNA: TGTGCCATCTCGGCAGGGTACCGCGATGAGCAGTTCTTC. Translation: CAISAGYRDEQFF. The gene calls are TRBV10-3 and TRBJ2-1; possible D gene TRBD1, 5 bases. The germline V gene has CDR1 ENHRY and CDR2 SYGVKD. V was shortened by 8 bases and J by 8 bases, with 16 bases between the two germline ends. The CDR3 has 13 amino acids.

In its sample, this clonotype was seen many times. The chain employs TRBV5-1 and TRBJ2-7, with D possibly matching TRBD2 (6 bases). V lost 0 bases and J lost 0, with 10 bases in between. There are 15 residues in the CDR3. Looked up from germline, CDR1 is SGHRS and CDR2 is YFSETQ. CDR3 bases: TGCGCCAGCAGCTTGGGGGGGACTTCCTCCTACGAGCAGTACTTC. This sequence encodes CASSLGGTSSYEQYF. The whole variable domain, remainder taken from reference TRBV5-1 and TRBJ2-7, is KAGVTQTPRYLIKTRGQQVTLSCSPISGHRSVSWYQQTPGQGLQFLFEYFSETQRNKGNFPGRFSGRQFSNSRSEMNVSTLELGDSALYLCASSLGGTSSYEQYFGPGTRLTVT.

This clonotype was counted a few times. The CDR3 DNA follows: TGTGCCAGCAGTTTATTTTCCATCCTCGGGAACACCGGGGAGCTGTTTTTT. Translation: CASSLFSILGNTGELFF. The V call is TRBV27, the J call TRBJ2-2; the D is unclear. Trimming left V 1 base short and J 1 base short, with 13 bases between. Germline V gene data show CDR1 as MNHEY and CDR2 as SMNVEV (reference sequence). CDR3 length: 17 residues.

The V call is TRBV9, the J call TRBJ1-1; D is ambiguous. Germline V lookup: CDR1 SGDLS, CDR2 YYNGEE. V lost 2 bases to trimming and J lost 1 base, with 9 bases between them. The CDR3 has 14 amino acids. The CDR3 bases are TGTGCCAGCAGCGTCACATCGCAGAACACTGAAGCTTTCTTT. Amino acids: CASSVTSQNTEAFF.

This clonotype has a handful of counts. The rearrangement joins TRBV7-9 to TRBJ2-7, with TRBD1 identical over 10 bases. V lost 4 bases and J lost 7; bases outside the gene matches: 13. In germline, CDR1 is SEHNR, CDR2 FQNEAQ (reference sequence). The CDR3 length is 16 residues. For the CDR3, the DNA is TGTGCCAGCAGCTCCGAAAGACAGGGGGCCCTCTTGGAGCAGTACTTC. This encodes CASSSERQGALLEQYF.

The chain has TRBV7-9 and TRBJ1-2; maybe TRBD1 (5 bases). Germline values: CDR1 SEHNR, CDR2 FQNEAQ (reference sequence). Trimming stripped 5 bases from V and 5 bases from J, with 9 bases between. CDR3 size: 12 residues. CDR3 amino acids: CASSIQDYGYTF. CDR3 coding DNA: TGTGCCAGCAGCATACAGGATTATGGCTACACCTTC.

The V call is TRBV7-2, the J call TRBJ1-2; D ambiguous. The V end lost 5 bases, the J end lost 0 bases, and 13 bases lay between the germline ends. The CDR3 has 15 residues. Per the germline V gene, CDR1 is SGHTA and CDR2 is FQGNSA. The CDR3 spells CASSPSTKANYGYTF. The CDR3 nucleotides are TGTGCCAGCAGCCCTTCGACAAAAGCTAACTATGGCTACACCTTC.

This clonotype has just a few counts. The chain couples TRBV7-2 to TRBJ2-1; D tentatively fits TRBD1 or TRBD2 (7 bases each). Trimming left V 4 bases short and J 8 bases short, with 18 bases between. The germline V gene encodes CDR1 SGHTA and CDR2 FQGNSA. The CDR3 runs 15 residues. The CDR3 sequence is CASSSRGDSLYEQFF. CDR3 DNA sequence: TGTGCCAGCAGCTCCCGGGGGGACAGTCTATATGAGCAGTTCTTC.

The V and J genes are TRBV12-3 or TRBV12-4 and TRBJ2-1; perhaps TRBD2 as D (7 bases). The CDR3 has 14 residues. Trimming pared 7 bases from V and 5 bases from J, leaving 15 bases between. The CDR3 is CASTWGGGHNEQFF. CDR3 sequence (DNA): TGTGCCAGCACTTGGGGCGGGGGCCACAATGAGCAGTTCTTC.

The chain employs TRBV27 and TRBJ2-1; 7 bases are shared with TRBD2. This CDR3 region has 15 residues. V trimming: 7 bases; J trimming: 4 bases; junction bases outside the gene matches: 10. CDR1 and CDR2 from the germline V gene are MNHEY and SMNVEV (reference sequence). CDR3: CASTPLGGGYNEQFF. As DNA, the CDR3 is TGTGCCAGCACCCCCCTGGGGGGGGGTTACAATGAGCAGTTCTTC.

The chain uses TRBV2 and TRBJ2-3; D gene unclear. The ends were cut back, 8 bases at V and 2 bases at J, with 17 bases in the middle. CDR3 size: 15 residues. Germline CDR1 SNHLY, CDR2 FYNNEI. The CDR3 coding sequence is TGTGCCAGCGTTAGTGAAGGGTTCACCACAGATACGCAGTATTTT. Encoded protein: CASVSEGFTTDTQYF.

V gene TRBV5-6 combines with J gene TRBJ1-1; D is uncertain. The CDR3 is 14 residues long. CDR1 and CDR2 (germline): SGHDT, YYEEEE. V lost 4 bases and J 1 base, leaving 11 bases between the germline ends. CDR3 nucleotide sequence: TGTGCCAGCAGCCCACCGTTGGGGAACACTGAAGCTTTCTTT. It yields the protein CASSPPLGNTEAFF.

The chain uses TRBV20-1 and TRBJ2-3; D possibly corresponds to TRBD1 (6 bases). The germline V and J ends were trimmed by 0 bases and 5 bases, with 18 bases remaining between them. The CDR3 contains 16 residues. Germline V gene lookup returns CDR1 DFQATT and CDR2 SNEGSKA (reference sequence). Here the CDR3 reads CSARDLIGGAVDTQYF. The CDR3 coding sequence is TGCAGTGCTAGAGATCTGATAGGGGGAGCGGTAGATACGCAGTATTTT.